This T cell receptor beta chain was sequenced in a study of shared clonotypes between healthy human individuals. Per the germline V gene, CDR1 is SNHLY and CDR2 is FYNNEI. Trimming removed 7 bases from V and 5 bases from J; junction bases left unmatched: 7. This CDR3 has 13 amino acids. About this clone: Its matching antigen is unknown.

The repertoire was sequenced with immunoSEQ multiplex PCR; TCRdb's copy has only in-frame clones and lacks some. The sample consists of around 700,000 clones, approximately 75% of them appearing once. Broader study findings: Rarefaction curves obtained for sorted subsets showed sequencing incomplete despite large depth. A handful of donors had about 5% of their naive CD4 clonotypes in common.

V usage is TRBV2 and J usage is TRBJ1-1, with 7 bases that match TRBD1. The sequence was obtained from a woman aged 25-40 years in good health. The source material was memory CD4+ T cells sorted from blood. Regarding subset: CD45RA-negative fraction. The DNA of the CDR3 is TGTGCCAGCATCCGGACAGGCTTTACTGAAGCTTTCTTT. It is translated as CASIRTGFTEAFF.